The 24 T cell receptor beta chains given below trace back to one sample, sequenced in a study of cytomegalovirus exposure and HLA in healthy donors. 60 Vbeta and 13 Jbeta primers were used in PCR. TCRdb's table, derived via immunoSEQ multiplex PCR, lists solely in-frame clones and lacks some. The table has about 94,000 clones, approximately 75% seen once; the top ten hold approximately 3.9%. Sequencing was performed on PBMCs. These receptors were obtained from a woman in her 40s in good health and CMV-seronegative.

The V and J genes are TRBV29-1 and TRBJ1-3; the D is unclear. CDR3 size: 13 residues. The V gene's germline CDR1 is SQVTM and CDR2 ANQGSEA. Trimming took off 7 bases at V and 2 bases at J, with 12 bases between the two ends. The CDR3 nucleotides are TGCAGCGCCGGGGAACCTACTGGAAACACCATATATTTT. It codes for CSAGEPTGNTIYF.

V gene TRBV19 combines with J gene TRBJ1-4; a weak D match, TRBD1 (5 bases). The CDR3 contains 13 residues. Trimming took off 6 bases at V and 7 bases at J, with 12 bases between the two ends. The germline V gene encodes CDR1 LNHDA and CDR2 SQIVND (reference sequence). DNA for the CDR3: TGTGCCAGTAGGGGGACTTTGACTGAAAAACTGTTTTTT. Protein product: CASRGTLTEKLFF.

CDR3 residues: CASTTTLGGVGNQPQHF. In DNA, the CDR3 is TGTGCCAGCACTACGACGTTAGGGGGTGTGGGCAATCAGCCCCAGCATTTT. The V and J genes are TRBV2 and TRBJ1-5; a weak D match, TRBD1 (6 bases). CDR3 size: 17 residues. The germline V and J ends were trimmed by 7 bases and 2 bases, with 21 bases remaining between them. Germline V lookup: CDR1 SNHLY, CDR2 FYNNEI.

The table lists this clone with a count of one. J is TRBJ2-3 and V is TRBV7-3; 7 nucleotides agree with TRBD2. The ends lost 6 bases at V and 4 bases at J; junction bases unmatched: 10. The CDR3 is 15 residues long. Germline V gene lookup returns CDR1 SGHTA and CDR2 FQGTGA. CDR3 sequence: CASRASGVPSDTQYF. The CDR3 DNA reads TGTGCCAGCAGGGCCAGCGGGGTGCCCTCAGATACGCAGTATTTT.

CDR3 coding DNA: TGTGCCAGCAGCCGAGACAGGGGGGTCCATGGCTACACCTTC. Residues: CASSRDRGVHGYTF. The chain is built from TRBV6-6 and TRBJ1-2, with 9 bases lining up with TRBD1. The CDR3 contains 14 residues. Trimming at V came to 6 bases and at J to 6 bases, leaving 8 bases not matched to a gene. CDR1 is MNHNY and CDR2 is SVGAGI in the germline V gene (reference sequence).

The V gene is TRBV7-9, the J gene TRBJ2-7, with TRBD2 matching 7 bases. The CDR3 is made up of 15 amino acids. Germline loops: CDR1 SEHNR, CDR2 FQNEAQ (reference sequence). With V trimmed by 5 bases and J by 1 base, 8 bases remained unmatched. DNA of the CDR3: TGTGCCAGCAGCCGGGGTGGTAGCGGGTCCTACGAGCAGTACTTC. It translates to CASSRGGSGSYEQYF.

This rearrangement joins TRBV6-5 to TRBJ1-1, with 7 positions matching TRBD1. The CDR3 consists of 14 residues. CDR1 and CDR2 from the germline V gene are MNHEY and SVGAGI. Trimming cost V 5 bases and J 4 bases; bases outside gene matches: 7. The CDR3 nucleotides are TGTGCCAGCAGTGAGGACAGGATTTTCACTGAAGCTTTCTTT. This gives the protein CASSEDRIFTEAFF.

This clone was observed once. The chain is built from TRBV7-6 and TRBJ1-5; TRBD1 is a possible D gene (6 bases). The CDR3 contains 16 residues. Trimming pared 0 bases from V and 1 base from J, leaving 10 bases between. CDR1 is SGHVS, CDR2 FNYEAQ, per germline. The CDR3 reads CASSLAGAESNQPQHF. CDR3 coding DNA: TGTGCCAGCAGCTTAGCGGGGGCAGAAAGCAATCAGCCCCAGCATTTT.

This chain uses TRBV18 with TRBJ2-2, with 7 bases aligning to TRBD1. The CDR3 spans 16 residues. Trimming at V came to 1 base and at J to 7 bases, leaving 9 bases not matched to a gene. The germline V gene has CDR1 KGHSH and CDR2 LQKENI. The CDR3 DNA is TGTGCCAGCTCACCACTCGGACAGGAGGTGGGCGGGGAGCTGTTTTTT. As protein: CASSPLGQEVGGELFF.

The J gene is TRBJ1-2, the V gene TRBV30; D possibly corresponds to TRBD1 (6 bases). Between the trimmed V and J ends, which lost 2 bases and 7 bases, there was a span of 23 bases. CDR3 length: 16 residues. From germline, CDR1 is GTSNPN and CDR2 SVGIG (reference sequence). In DNA form, the CDR3 reads TGTGCCTGGAGTAGGAGGGGGGGCGCGGGACCAAGTGGCTACACCTTC. Encoded protein: CAWSRRGGAGPSGYTF.

The gene calls are TRBV7-2 and TRBJ2-7; TRBD2 aligns across 7 bases. This CDR3 has 13 residues. In germline, CDR1 is SGHTA, CDR2 FQGNSA. After removal of 3 bases from V and 3 bases from J, the junction contained 2 bases not matched to a gene. The CDR3 region is CASSFGGDYEQYF. CDR3 DNA sequence: TGTGCCAGCAGCTTTGGGGGGGACTACGAGCAGTACTTC.

V usage is TRBV7-9 and J usage is TRBJ2-3; 8 bases are a match to TRBD1. Per germline, CDR1 SEHNR and CDR2 FQNEAQ (reference sequence). The CDR3 totals 13 residues. V trimming: 7 bases; J trimming: 6 bases; junction bases outside the gene matches: 6. DNA for the CDR3: TGTGCCAGCAAGCAGACAGGGGTTGATACGCAGTATTTT. It codes for CASKQTGVDTQYF. The full variable domain, completed using reference TRBV7-9 and TRBJ2-3, is DTGVSQNPRHKITKRGQNVTFRCDPISEHNRLYWYRQTLGQGPEFLTYFQNEAQLEKSRLLSDRFSAERPKGSFSTLEIQRTEQGDSAMYLCASKQTGVDTQYFGPGTRLTVL.

The chain has TRBV28 and TRBJ2-7; unclear D gene. Germline-derived CDR1 and CDR2 are MDHEN and SYDVKM. The CDR3 sequence is 13 residues long. V was cut by 3 bases and J by 3 bases, with 9 bases left in between. The CDR3 DNA reads as TGTGCCAGCAGTTTTTACGGTAACTACGAGCAGTACTTC. Protein product: CASSFYGNYEQYF.

The chain has TRBV7-2 and TRBJ1-5; D might be TRBD1 (6 bases). This CDR3 is built from 15 residues. Germline V gene lookup returns CDR1 SGHTA and CDR2 FQGNSA. The germline V and J ends were trimmed by 2 bases and 3 bases, with 11 bases remaining between them. The chain's CDR3 is CASSLLTGINQPQHF. In DNA form, the CDR3 reads TGTGCCAGCAGCTTATTAACAGGGATCAATCAGCCCCAGCATTTT.

V gene TRBV19 combines with J gene TRBJ1-2; 11 positions agree with TRBD1. The CDR3 contains 17 residues. The ends lost 8 bases at V and 5 bases at J; junction bases unmatched: 16. Germline values: CDR1 LNHDA, CDR2 SQIVND (reference sequence). In DNA, the CDR3 is TGTGCCAGTCAACCCGGGACAGGGGGGACGCGAGGATATGGCTACACCTTC. It encodes CASQPGTGGTRGYGYTF.

V is TRBV30 and J is TRBJ2-1, with 11 bases that match TRBD2. The CDR3 contains 17 residues. From germline, CDR1 is GTSNPN and CDR2 SVGIG (reference sequence). V lost 1 base, J lost 4 bases, and 9 bases stayed unmatched. Here the CDR3 reads CAWSGIAGGSYYNEQFF. For the CDR3, the DNA is TGTGCCTGGAGTGGGATAGCGGGGGGGTCCTATTACAATGAGCAGTTCTTC.

The chain is built from TRBV13 and TRBJ2-5; D uncertain. This CDR3 is built from 11 residues. Germline V lookup: CDR1 PRHDT, CDR2 FYEKMQ (reference sequence). V lost 5 bases, J lost 3 bases, and 4 bases lay in between. The DNA for the CDR3 is TGTGCCAGCAGCCAAAAAGAGACCCAGTACTTC. Protein: CASSQKETQYF.

V is TRBV15 and J is TRBJ1-3; a weak D match, TRBD1 (6 bases). Germline CDR1 is LNHNV and CDR2 is YYDKDF (reference sequence). With 0 bases removed from V and 3 bases from J, the gap between germline ends came to 9 bases. The CDR3 spans 15 residues. CDR3: CATSRDPGVGNTIYF. The CDR3 DNA reads as TGTGCCACCAGCAGAGATCCAGGGGTTGGAAACACCATATATTTT.

This clone was seen a few times. The chain uses TRBV10-2 and TRBJ1-1; D is ambiguous. CDR3 length: 13 amino acids. With 7 bases removed from V and 1 base from J, the gap between germline ends came to 10 bases. Germline V lookup: CDR1 WSHSY, CDR2 SAAADI. The CDR3 DNA reads TGCGCCAGCAAAGGAGATTGGAACACTGAAGCTTTCTTT. Translating gives CASKGDWNTEAFF.

The genes are TRBV5-1 and TRBJ2-5; D may be TRBD2 (6 bases). Germline V CDR1 and CDR2: SGHRS, YFSETQ. The CDR3 length is 16 residues. V was pared by 3 bases and J by 0 bases, with 15 bases between. The chain's CDR3 is CASSSGSGLHQETQYF. In nucleotides, the CDR3 is TGCGCCAGCAGCTCTGGGTCGGGACTCCACCAAGAGACCCAGTACTTC.

The gene calls are TRBV11-2 and TRBJ2-2; D is perhaps TRBD1 (6 bases). CDR1 SGHAT and CDR2 FQNNGV come from the germline V gene. V was cut by 5 bases and J by 4 bases, with 14 bases left in between. The CDR3 sequence is 15 residues long. The CDR3 region has the DNA TGTGCCAGCAGCCCGACAGGTTCCCTCACCGGGGAGCTGTTTTTT. Amino acids: CASSPTGSLTGELFF.

The V call is TRBV14, the J call TRBJ2-2; D ambiguous. V lost 1 base and J 3 bases, leaving 6 bases between the germline ends. Looked up from germline, CDR1 is SGHDN and CDR2 is FVKESK. The CDR3 is made up of 14 amino acids. The CDR3 here is CASSQVRYTGELFF. CDR3 nucleotide sequence: TGTGCCAGCAGCCAAGTTCGGTACACCGGGGAGCTGTTTTTT.

The chain is built from TRBV27 and TRBJ2-2; a weak D match, TRBD2 (6 bases). CDR3 size: 16 residues. Per germline, CDR1 MNHEY and CDR2 SMNVEV (reference sequence). The ends were cut back, 6 bases at V and 2 bases at J, with 16 bases in the middle. CDR3 region: CASSPWEDLNTGELFF. The CDR3 DNA reads TGTGCCAGCAGCCCTTGGGAGGACTTAAACACCGGGGAGCTGTTTTTT.

The chain links TRBV5-6 to TRBJ2-3, with D possibly being TRBD2 (6 bases). The CDR3 runs 13 residues. V was shortened by 4 bases and J by 1 base, with 7 bases between the two germline ends. CDR1 and CDR2 (germline): SGHDT, YYEEEE. This CDR3 is CASSPGGTDTQYF. The DNA for the CDR3 is TGTGCCAGCAGCCCGGGGGGCACAGATACGCAGTATTTT.